This record concerns one T cell receptor beta chain sequence. What it recognizes is unknown. The junction and the germline gene differ at one end; a read error may be behind it. These data come from a study of cytomegalovirus exposure and HLA in healthy donors. Germline V gene sequence: CDR1 SSHAT, CDR2 FNYEAQ (reference sequence). The CDR3 has 16 residues. A multiplex PCR was run with 60 Vbeta primers and 13 Jbeta primers. TCRdb keeps only in-frame clones here, not all; method: immunoSEQ multiplex PCR. The sample has about 240,000 clones; over 80% are singletons. Findings of the study overall: Some TCR beta chains (roughly 160 of them) were listed as cytomegalovirus-associated.

The sequence was collected from a woman aged 35 to 49 in good health and CMV-seropositive. The J gene is TRBJ2-1, the V gene TRBV7-7; possibly TRBD2 for D (6 bases). Sample: PBMCs. The CDR3 is CASSLDLAPSYNEQFF. The CDR3 DNA reads as TGTGCTAGCAGCTTAGATCTAGCGCCCTCCTACAATGAGCAGTTCTTC.